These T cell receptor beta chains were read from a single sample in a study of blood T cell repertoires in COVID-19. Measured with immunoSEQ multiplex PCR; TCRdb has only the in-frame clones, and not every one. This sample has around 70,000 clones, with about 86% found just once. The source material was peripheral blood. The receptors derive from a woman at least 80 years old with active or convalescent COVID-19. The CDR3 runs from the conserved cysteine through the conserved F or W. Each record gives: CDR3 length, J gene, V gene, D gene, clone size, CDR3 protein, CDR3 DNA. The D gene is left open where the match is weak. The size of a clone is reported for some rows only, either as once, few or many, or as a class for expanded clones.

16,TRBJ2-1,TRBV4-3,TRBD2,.,CASSQLAGGPHNEQFF,TGCGCCAGCAGCCAACTAGCGGGGGGGCCCCACAATGAGCAGTTCTTC
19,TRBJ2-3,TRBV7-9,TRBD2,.,CASSPRGTSGAPWTDTQYF,TGTGCCAGCAGCCCACGAGGGACTAGCGGGGCCCCCTGGACAGATACGCAGTATTTT
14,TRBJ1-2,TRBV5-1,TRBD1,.,CASSLYGQDYGYTF,TGCGCCAGCAGCTTGTATGGACAGGATTATGGCTACACCTTC
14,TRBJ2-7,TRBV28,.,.,CASSLEGTPIEQYF,TGTGCCAGCAGTTTGGAGGGGACCCCGATCGAGCAGTACTTC
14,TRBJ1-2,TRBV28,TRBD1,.,CASSPGQGNYGYTF,TGTGCCAGCAGCCCGGGACAGGGGAACTATGGCTACACCTTC
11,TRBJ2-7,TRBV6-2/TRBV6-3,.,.,CASSYSVGQYF,TGTGCCAGCAGTTACTCAGTCGGGCAGTACTTC
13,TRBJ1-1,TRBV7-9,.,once,CASSSQMNTEAFF,TGTGCCAGCAGTTCACAGATGAACACTGAAGCTTTCTTT
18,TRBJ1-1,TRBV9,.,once,CASSLAPLNRAAYTEAFF,TGTGCCAGCAGCCTCGCGCCGCTAAACAGGGCCGCCTACACTGAAGCTTTCTTT
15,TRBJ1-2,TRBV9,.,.,CASSVGVGANYGYTF,TGTGCCAGCAGCGTAGGGGTAGGGGCGAACTATGGCTACACCTTC
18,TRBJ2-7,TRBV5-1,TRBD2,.,CASSLSASGRALDGEQYF,TGCGCCAGCAGCTTGTCGGCTAGCGGGAGGGCCCTGGATGGAGAGCAGTACTTC
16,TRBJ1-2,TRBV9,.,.,CASSVAPRQGIGGYTF,TGTGCCAGCAGCGTAGCCCCTCGGCAGGGCATCGGGGGCTACACCTTC
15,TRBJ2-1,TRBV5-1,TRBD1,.,CASSSSGTGINEQFF,TGCGCCAGCAGCTCCAGCGGGACAGGGATCAATGAGCAGTTCTTC
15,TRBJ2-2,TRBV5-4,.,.,CASSLQGLNTGELFF,TGTGCCAGCAGCTTGCAGGGGCTAAACACCGGGGAGCTGTTTTTT
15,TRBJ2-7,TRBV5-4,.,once,CASSFWGGVPYEQYF,TGTGCCAGCAGCTTTTGGGGCGGGGTACCTTACGAGCAGTACTTC
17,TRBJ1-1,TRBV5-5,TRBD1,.,CASSLRGTGQGNTEAFF,TGTGCCAGCAGCTTGAGGGGAACCGGACAGGGGAACACTGAAGCTTTCTTT
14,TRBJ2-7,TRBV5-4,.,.,CASSLVKNSGEQYF,TGTGCCAGCAGCTTGGTCAAGAACTCGGGAGAGCAGTACTTC
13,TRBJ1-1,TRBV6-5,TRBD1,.,CASTRTGTTEAFF,TGTGCCAGCACCCGGACAGGGACCACTGAAGCTTTCTTT
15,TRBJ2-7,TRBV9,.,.,CASSVVMDPGGEQYF,TGTGCCAGCAGCGTAGTAATGGACCCCGGGGGAGAGCAGTACTTC
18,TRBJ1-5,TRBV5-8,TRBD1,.,CASSQEWTGTYSNQPQHF,TGTGCCAGCAGCCAGGAGTGGACAGGAACTTATAGCAATCAGCCCCAGCATTTT
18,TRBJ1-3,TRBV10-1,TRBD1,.,CASRASGTGPPSGNTIYF,TGCGCCAGCAGGGCTTCCGGGACAGGCCCACCCTCTGGAAACACCATATATTTT
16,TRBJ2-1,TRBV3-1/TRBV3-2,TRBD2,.,CASSQVSSGGISEQFF,TGTGCCAGCAGCCAAGTTTCTAGCGGGGGGATATCGGAGCAGTTCTTC
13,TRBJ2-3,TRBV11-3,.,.,CASSSYSGDTQYF,TGTGCCAGCAGCTCCTATTCGGGAGATACGCAGTATTTT
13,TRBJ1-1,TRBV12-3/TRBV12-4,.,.,CASRNRENTEAFF,TGTGCCAGCAGAAACAGGGAGAACACTGAAGCTTTCTTT
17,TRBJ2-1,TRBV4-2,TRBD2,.,CASSQLSGTSGRDEQFF,TGTGCCAGCAGCCAACTCTCAGGGACTAGCGGACGGGATGAGCAGTTCTTC
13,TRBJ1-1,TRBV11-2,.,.,CASSLRRGTEAFF,TGTGCCAGCAGCCTGCGCAGGGGCACTGAAGCTTTCTTT
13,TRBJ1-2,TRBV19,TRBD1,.,CASSRQGGYGYTF,TGTGCCAGTAGTAGACAGGGGGGCTATGGCTACACCTTC
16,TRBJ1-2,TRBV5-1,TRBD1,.,CASSPQGQGPPWGYTF,TGCGCCAGCAGCCCCCAGGGACAGGGCCCCCCATGGGGCTACACCTTC
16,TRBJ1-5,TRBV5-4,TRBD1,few,CASSLGGGLSNQPQHF,TGTGCCAGCAGCTTGGGAGGGGGCTTGAGCAATCAGCCCCAGCATTTT
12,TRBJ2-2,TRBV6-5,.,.,CASSWRTGELFF,TGTGCCAGCAGCTGGAGGACCGGGGAGCTGTTTTTT
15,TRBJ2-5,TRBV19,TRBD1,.,CASSPDREYQETQYF,TGTGCCAGTAGCCCGGACAGGGAGTATCAAGAGACCCAGTACTTC
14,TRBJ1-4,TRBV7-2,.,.,CASSLMGQGRKLFF,TGTGCCAGCAGCTTAATGGGGCAGGGGAGAAAACTGTTTTTT
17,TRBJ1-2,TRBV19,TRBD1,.,CASSTRRDRLTNYGYTF,TGTGCCAGTAGTACTCGACGGGACAGGCTCACTAACTATGGCTACACCTTC
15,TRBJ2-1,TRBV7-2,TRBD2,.,CASSLPAGGPNEQFF,TGTGCCAGCAGCTTACCAGCGGGGGGGCCCAATGAGCAGTTCTTC
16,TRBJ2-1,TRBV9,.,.,CASSVDVGGRFNEQFF,TGTGCCAGCAGCGTAGATGTCGGAGGCCGCTTCAATGAGCAGTTCTTC
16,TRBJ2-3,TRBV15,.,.,CATSRGLEASTDTQYF,TGTGCCACCAGCAGAGGACTTGAAGCCAGCACAGATACGCAGTATTTT
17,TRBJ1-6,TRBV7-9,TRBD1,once,CASSLFSGGASNSPLHF,TGTGCCAGCAGCTTGTTTTCAGGGGGTGCCTCCAATTCACCCCTCCACTTT
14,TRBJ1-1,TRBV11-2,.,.,CASSLGGRNTEAFF,TGTGCCAGCAGCTTAGGCGGGAGGAACACTGAAGCTTTCTTT
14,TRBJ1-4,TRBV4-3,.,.,CASSQDSSLEKLFF,TGCGCCAGCAGCCAAGATAGCTCCCTAGAAAAACTGTTTTTT
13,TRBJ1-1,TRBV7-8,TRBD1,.,CASSGQVDTEAFF,TGTGCCAGCAGCGGACAGGTCGACACTGAAGCTTTCTTT
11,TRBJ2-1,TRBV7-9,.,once,CASSRYNEQFF,TGTGCCAGCAGCCGCTACAATGAGCAGTTCTTC
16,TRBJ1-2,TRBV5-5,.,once,CASSGGGRALIYGYTF,TGTGCCAGCAGCGGGGGGGGCAGGGCCCTCATCTATGGCTACACCTTC
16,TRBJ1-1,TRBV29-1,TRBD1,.,CSVDDPGARGATEAFF,TGCAGCGTTGATGACCCGGGAGCCAGGGGGGCCACTGAAGCTTTCTTT
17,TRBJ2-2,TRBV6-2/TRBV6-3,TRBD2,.,CASSYSAQSGGTGELFF,TGTGCCAGCAGTTACTCAGCCCAATCGGGGGGCACCGGGGAGCTGTTTTTT
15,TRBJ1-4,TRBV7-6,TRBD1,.,CASSLVGQGVEKLFF,TGTGCCAGCAGCTTAGTGGGACAGGGGGTCGAAAAACTGTTTTTT
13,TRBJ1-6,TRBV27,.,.,CASSLTGYSPLHF,TGTGCCAGCAGTTTAACGGGGTATTCACCCCTCCACTTT
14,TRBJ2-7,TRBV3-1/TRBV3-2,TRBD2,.,CASSLTSGSKEQYF,TGTGCCAGCAGCCTAACTAGCGGGAGCAAAGAGCAGTACTTC
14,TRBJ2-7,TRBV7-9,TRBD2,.,CASSLERLAGEQYF,TGTGCCAGCAGCTTAGAGAGACTAGCAGGCGAGCAGTACTTC
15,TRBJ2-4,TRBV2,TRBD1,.,CASRRLTGSKNIQYF,TGTGCCAGCAGGAGGCTGACAGGGTCCAAAAACATTCAGTACTTC
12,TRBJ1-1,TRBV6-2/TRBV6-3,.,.,CASSTGTKPAFF,TGTGCCAGCAGCACCGGGACAAAGCCCGCTTTCTTT
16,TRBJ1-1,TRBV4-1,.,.,CASSQDQHRSNTEAFF,TGCGCCAGCAGCCAAGATCAACACAGATCTAACACTGAAGCTTTCTTT
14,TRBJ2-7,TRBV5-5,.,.,CASSFQGPSYEQYF,TGTGCCAGCAGCTTTCAGGGTCCCTCCTACGAGCAGTACTTC
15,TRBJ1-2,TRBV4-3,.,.,CASSQSGAKNYGYTF,TGCGCCAGCAGCCAATCAGGGGCCAAAAACTATGGCTACACCTTC
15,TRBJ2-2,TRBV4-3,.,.,CASSQEMSSTGELFF,TGCGCCAGCAGCCAAGAAATGTCCAGTACCGGGGAGCTGTTTTTT